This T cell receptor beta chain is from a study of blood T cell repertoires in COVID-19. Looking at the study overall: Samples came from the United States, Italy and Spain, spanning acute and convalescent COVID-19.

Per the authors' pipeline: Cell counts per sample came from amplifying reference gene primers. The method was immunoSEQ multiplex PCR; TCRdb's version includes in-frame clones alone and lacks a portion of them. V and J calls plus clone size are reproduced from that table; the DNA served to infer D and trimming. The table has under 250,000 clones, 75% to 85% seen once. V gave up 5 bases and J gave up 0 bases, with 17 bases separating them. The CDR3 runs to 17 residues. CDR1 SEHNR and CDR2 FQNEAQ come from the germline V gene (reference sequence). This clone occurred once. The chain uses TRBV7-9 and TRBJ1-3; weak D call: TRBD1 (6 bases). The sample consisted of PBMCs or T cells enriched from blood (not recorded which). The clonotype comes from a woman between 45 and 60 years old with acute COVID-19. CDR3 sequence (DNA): TGTGCCAGCAGCACCTCCTGGGGGGGACACTCTGGAAACACCATATATTTT. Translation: CASSTSWGGHSGNTIYF. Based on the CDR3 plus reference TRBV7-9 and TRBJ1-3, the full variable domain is DTGVSQNPRHKITKRGQNVTFRCDPISEHNRLYWYRQTLGQGPEFLTYFQNEAQLEKSRLLSDRFSAERPKGSFSTLEIQRTEQGDSAMYLCASSTSWGGHSGNTIYFGEGSWLTVV.